This TCR beta chain originates from a study of regulatory T cells in long-lasting Graves disease. Study conclusions and caveats: It was in persistent disease that TRBV28, TRBJ1-2 and TRBJ2-5 were favored.

Time point of the sample: persistent/refractory GD, antithyroid drugs over 5 years with positive TRAb. From PBMCs, RNA was extracted and then used to make the TCR library. An endocrinology department in Xi'an, China, recruited the patients. The CDR3 consists of 13 residues. The V end was cut by 0 bases, the J end by 3 bases, with 8 bases between. Germline CDR1 and CDR2: SQVTM and ANQGSEA. This clonotype was counted many times. Antigen specificity is unknown. Construction of TCR beta libraries relied on iRepertoire HTBI primers and on Arm-PCR targeting CDR3 regions. TCRdb redid the calling of the multiplex PCR reads with MiXCR, one entry per CDR3 protein. The data hold around 430,000 distinct CDR3 sequences, with approximately 22% observed a single time.

This rearrangement joins TRBV29-1 to TRBJ1-1; D gene ambiguous. Sequenced material: peripheral blood mononuclear cells (PBMCs), taken when the disease was refractory, from a patient treated with antithyroid drugs. The sequence was obtained from a female donor with Graves disease. The CDR3 region is CSVEEGQDTEAFF. CDR3 DNA: TGCAGCGTTGAAGAAGGGCAAGACACTGAAGCTTTCTTT.